These 29 T cell receptor beta chains were sequenced from one sample in a study of blood T cells in healthy people across ages. For the second PCR, which ran for roughly 7 to 11 cycles, a sample-barcoded 5' primer and a J-beta primer mix were used. TCRdb re-analysed the 5' RACE reads in MiXCR, keeping a single row per CDR3 protein. Among 1.5 million to 1.8 million distinct CDR3 sequences listed, around 40% were seen once. Sequences were obtained from blood. The source is a woman between 18 and 29 years old in good health.

The chain carries TRBV12-3 or TRBV12-4 and TRBJ1-1; D remains ambiguous. The length of the CDR3 is 14 residues. Trimming took off 2 bases at V and 4 bases at J, with 11 bases between the two ends. The CDR3 is CASSLIAGVTEAFF. The CDR3 DNA reads as TGTGCCAGCAGTTTAATCGCTGGGGTCACTGAAGCTTTCTTT.

This clonotype turned up a few times. The rearrangement links TRBV2 to TRBJ1-5; 7 positions match TRBD1. The CDR3 length is 14 residues. CDR1 is SNHLY, CDR2 FYNNEI, per germline. Germline trimming cut 2 bases from V and 7 bases from J; bases unmatched to any gene: 5. The CDR3 sequence is CASSERGGGQPQHF. DNA of the CDR3: TGTGCCAGCAGTGAACGGGGAGGGGGCCAGCCCCAGCATTTT.

This clonotype occurred many times. The chain recombines TRBV4-3 with TRBJ2-5; no definite D call. The CDR3 is made up of 15 amino acids. The V gene lost 4 bases and the J gene lost 3 bases, with 15 bases spanning the gap. Germline V gene data show CDR1 as LGHNA and CDR2 as YSLEER. CDR3 sequence (DNA): TGCGCCAGCAGCCGCAACCCGGGTGCCGAAGAGACCCAGTACTTC. Its protein product is CASSRNPGAEETQYF.

This clonotype was detected only a few times. The chain uses TRBV7-9 and TRBJ1-5, with unresolved D. Germline values: CDR1 SEHNR, CDR2 FQNEAQ (reference sequence). Trimming shortened V by 4 bases and J by 7 bases, and 11 bases separated the two germline ends. This CDR3 contains 13 residues. The CDR3 coding sequence is TGTGCCAGCAGCTCCGCCTTTTTGCAGCCCCAGCATTTT. Translated, it gives CASSSAFLQPQHF.

The chain links TRBV27 to TRBJ2-7; no reliable D call. Trimming shortened V by 5 bases and J by 7 bases, and 18 bases separated the two germline ends. This CDR3 region has 14 residues. CDR1 MNHEY and CDR2 SMNVEV come from the germline V gene (reference sequence). For the CDR3, the DNA is TGTGCCAGCAGTCCCTTCGCGCCCCCAGATGAGCAGTACTTC. It translates to CASSPFAPPDEQYF.

V and J are TRBV20-1 and TRBJ2-1, with D unclear. The assigned J gene may be wrong: the sequence end matches TRBJ2-7 better. Germline loops: CDR1 DFQATT, CDR2 SNEGSKA (reference sequence). The CDR3 has 12 amino acids. CDR3 loop: CSARKQYNEQYF. CDR3 DNA sequence: TGCAGTGCTAGGAAGCAATACAATGAGCAGTACTTC.

The rearrangement joins TRBV11-2 to TRBJ1-1, with a weak D call TRBD1 (5 bases). V lost 4 bases, J lost 0 bases, and 9 bases lay in between. Looked up from germline, CDR1 is SGHAT and CDR2 is FQNNGV. This CDR3 region has 14 residues. CDR3 coding DNA: TGTGCCAGCAGCTCGGACACAATGAACACTGAAGCTTTCTTT. This encodes CASSSDTMNTEAFF.

This rearrangement joins TRBV5-8 to TRBJ2-6; either TRBD1 or TRBD2 may fit D (5 bases each). Germline V gene data show CDR1 as SGHTS and CDR2 as YDEGEE. This CDR3 is 16 amino acids long. V gave up 2 bases and J gave up 5 bases, with 14 bases separating them. The CDR3 bases are TGTGCCAGCAGCTTCGCTGGGACCCTTTGGGCCAACGTCCTGACTTTC. Translation gives CASSFAGTLWANVLTF.

The V call is TRBV6-1, the J call TRBJ2-4, with a possible D match to TRBD1 (5 bases). Trimming left V 6 bases short and J 2 bases short, with 23 bases between. Germline values: CDR1 MNHNS, CDR2 SASEGT. This CDR3 comprises 18 residues. The CDR3 protein is CASSPLSMTVGTKNIQYF. CDR3 sequence (DNA): TGTGCCAGCAGCCCATTATCTATGACAGTAGGAACCAAAAACATTCAGTACTTC.

This clonotype was recorded a few times. The rearrangement joins TRBV25-1 to TRBJ1-2; D not resolved. CDR1 and CDR2 from the germline V gene are MGHDK and SYGVNS. V gave up 0 bases and J gave up 4 bases, with 6 bases separating them. The CDR3 length is 13 residues. The CDR3 region has the DNA TGTGCCAGCAGTGAATATGAGGGCTATGGCTACACCTTC. Its protein is CASSEYEGYGYTF.

The chain carries TRBV4-1 and TRBJ2-7; D is perhaps TRBD1 or TRBD2 (6 bases each). Per germline, CDR1 MGHRA and CDR2 YSYEKL. Trimming shortened V by 1 base and J by 5 bases, and 12 bases separated the two germline ends. The CDR3 contains 14 residues. The CDR3 region is CASSQAWGAHEQYF. In DNA form, the CDR3 reads TGCGCCAGCAGCCAAGCATGGGGGGCTCACGAGCAGTACTTC.

This clonotype occurred a few times. The J gene is TRBJ1-2, the V gene TRBV4-1, with D unclear. V was pared by 0 bases and J by 2 bases, with 10 bases between. The CDR3 spans 15 residues. CDR1 and CDR2 from the germline V gene are MGHRA and YSYEKL. CDR3 sequence: CASSQDRWQNYGYTF. CDR3 DNA: TGCGCCAGCAGCCAAGATCGGTGGCAGAACTATGGCTACACCTTC.

There are many counts of this clonotype. V gene TRBV28 combines with J gene TRBJ1-2, with 7 bases aligning to TRBD1. The J segment lost 4 bases and the V segment lost 3 bases, leaving 11 bases of the junction unmatched. This CDR3 is 16 amino acids long. Germline V CDR1 and CDR2: MDHEN, SYDVKM. CDR3 protein: CASSFPIYRDSYGYTF. The CDR3 DNA sequence: TGTGCCAGCAGTTTCCCAATCTACCGGGACAGCTATGGCTACACCTTC.

The V and J genes are TRBV5-6 and TRBJ1-1; 8 bases align to TRBD1. V shed 2 bases, J shed 6 bases, and the junction held 3 bases outside the gene matches. CDR3 length: 13 amino acids. Germline V CDR1 and CDR2: SGHDT, YYEEEE. The CDR3: CASSFGQGSEAFF. CDR3 DNA sequence: TGTGCCAGCAGCTTTGGACAGGGTTCTGAAGCTTTCTTT.

The chain uses TRBV6-5 and TRBJ2-7, with D hard to call. V was pared by 0 bases and J by 0 bases, with 12 bases between. Germline CDR1 reads MNHEY; CDR2 reads SVGAGI. The CDR3 is made up of 16 amino acids. In nucleotides, the CDR3 is TGTGCCAGCAGTTACTCGTCCACGCAGCCCTCCTACGAGCAGTACTTC. This gives the protein CASSYSSTQPSYEQYF.

J is TRBJ1-6 and V is TRBV20-1; tentative D call: TRBD1 (6 bases). V was cut by 3 bases and J by 9 bases, with 12 bases left in between. This CDR3 comprises 13 residues. CDR1 DFQATT and CDR2 SNEGSKA come from the germline V gene (reference sequence). CDR3 DNA sequence: TGCAGTGCTAGCACAGGGTTCGGTTCACCCCTCCACTTT. Its translation: CSASTGFGSPLHF.

This chain uses TRBV7-8 with TRBJ2-7; no firm D call. Germline lookup yields CDR1 SGHVS and CDR2 FQNEAQ. CDR3 length: 14 amino acids. The V end was cut by 4 bases, the J end by 2 bases, with 12 bases between. The CDR3 sequence is CASSYGPATYEQYF. CDR3 coding DNA: TGTGCCAGCAGCTACGGACCTGCGACCTACGAGCAGTACTTC. The full variable domain, rest sourced from reference TRBV7-8 and TRBJ2-7, is GAGVSQSPRYKVAKRGQDVALRCDPISGHVSLFWYQQALGQGPEFLTYFQNEAQLDKSGLPSDRFFAERPEGSVSTLKIQRTQQEDSAVYLCASSYGPATYEQYFGPGTRLTVT.

This chain connects TRBV7-2 to TRBJ2-7, with D possibly matching TRBD1 (5 bases). CDR1 is SGHTA, CDR2 FQGNSA, per germline. The CDR3 extends over 14 amino acids. V was pared by 5 bases and J by 6 bases, with 17 bases between. The CDR3 protein is CASSPNWGRGEQYF. In DNA, the CDR3 is TGTGCCAGCAGCCCTAACTGGGGAAGGGGCGAGCAGTACTTC.

The CDR3 region is CASSLRRRVHYGYTF. In nucleotides, the CDR3 is TGTGCCAGCAGTCTCCGTCGGCGAGTTCACTATGGCTACACCTTC. V and J are TRBV6-1 and TRBJ1-2; D is unresolved. The length of the CDR3 is 15 residues. Germline values: CDR1 MNHNS, CDR2 SASEGT. Trimming took off 5 bases at V and 3 bases at J, with 16 bases between the two ends.

This clonotype was picked up one time. The rearrangement uses TRBV3-1 and TRBJ2-7, with 15 bases aligning to TRBD2. Near its end, the DNA agrees better with TRBJ2-5, so the J call may be wrong. CDR1 is LGHDT and CDR2 is YNNKEL in the germline V gene (reference sequence). This CDR3 has 20 residues. The CDR3 reads CASSQTGLAGGTLDQETQYF. The CDR3 nucleotides are TGTGCCAGCAGCCAAACGGGACTAGCGGGGGGCACCCTAGACCAAGAGACCCAGTACTTC.

At least ten counts were recorded for this clonotype. The chain combines TRBV7-2 with TRBJ2-7, with a tentative D call TRBD1 (5 bases). Germline CDR1 reads SGHTA; CDR2 reads FQGNSA. V was pared by 6 bases and J by 4 bases, with 13 bases between. The CDR3 contains 13 residues. The CDR3: CASSLTPGYEQYF. The CDR3 nucleotides read TGTGCCAGCAGTTTGACCCCAGGGTACGAGCAGTACTTC.

Details on this clonotype: The DNA is left out, because the CDR3 cannot be placed on it with certainty; the CDR3 is given as TCRdb lists it. V usage is TRBV11-1 and J usage is TRBJ2-1; TRBD1 reflects the table's D call only, with no check against the DNA. CDR1 is SGHAT, CDR2 FQDESV, per germline (reference sequence). The CDR3 is made up of 21 amino acids, end residues included. CDR3 amino acids: CASSLRESGGLNEQFFGPGFF.

This chain joins TRBV20-1 and TRBJ1-5, with 7 bases fitting TRBD1. With V trimmed by 4 bases and J by 4 bases, 4 bases remained unmatched. CDR1 and CDR2 from the germline V gene are DFQATT and SNEGSKA (reference sequence). The CDR3 runs 13 residues. The CDR3 sequence is CSANPQGNQPQHF. CDR3 DNA: TGCAGTGCTAACCCACAGGGGAATCAGCCCCAGCATTTT.

This clonotype has more than one count but fewer than ten. This sequence joins TRBV7-6 and TRBJ1-2; possibly TRBD1 for D (5 bases). Germline V lookup: CDR1 SGHVS, CDR2 FNYEAQ. Trimming left V 2 bases short and J 4 bases short, with 14 bases between. This CDR3 has 15 amino acids. As DNA, the CDR3 is TGTGCCAGCAGCTTACGGTCTGAGGGGAGCTATGGCTACACCTTC. Amino acid sequence: CASSLRSEGSYGYTF.

This clonotype appeared a single time. The chain is built from TRBV9 and TRBJ2-2; no clear D gene. The CDR3 has 15 amino acids. Trimming pared 0 bases from V and 3 bases from J, leaving 9 bases between. Per the germline V gene, CDR1 is SGDLS and CDR2 is YYNGEE. The chain's CDR3 is CASSVAARYTGELFF. In nucleotides, the CDR3 is TGTGCCAGCAGCGTAGCTGCCAGGTACACCGGGGAGCTGTTTTTT.

V is TRBV19 and J is TRBJ2-1, with D perhaps matching TRBD1 or TRBD2 (5 bases each). The germline CDR1 and CDR2 sequences are LNHDA and SQIVND (reference sequence). This CDR3 has 13 amino acids. Trimming left V 3 bases short and J 6 bases short, with 9 bases between. The DNA for the CDR3 is TGTGCCAGTAGTATGGGGACGGGCAATGAGCAGTTCTTC. Protein sequence: CASSMGTGNEQFF.

This clonotype came up a few times. This chain links TRBV4-2 with TRBJ2-5; D perhaps matches TRBD2 (6 bases). The germline gives CDR1 LGHNA, CDR2 YNFKEQ. The CDR3 runs to 14 residues. V was shortened by 2 bases and J by 3 bases, with 10 bases between the two germline ends. The CDR3 loop reads CASSQYPGEETQYF. CDR3 DNA: TGTGCCAGCAGCCAATATCCGGGAGAAGAGACCCAGTACTTC.

The V gene is TRBV10-3, the J gene TRBJ1-6; TRBD1 matches at 7 bases. With V trimmed by 2 bases and J by 9 bases, 4 bases remained unmatched. Germline assignment: CDR1 ENHRY and CDR2 SYGVKD. The CDR3 has 14 amino acids. The CDR3 coding sequence is TGTGCCATCAGTGAGCAGACAGGGTTTTCACCCCTCCACTTT. Its translation: CAISEQTGFSPLHF.

This clonotype was seen a few times. This chain links TRBV6-6 with TRBJ2-5; 9 bases are shared with TRBD1. The ends lost 4 bases at V and 2 bases at J; junction bases unmatched: 8. The CDR3 spans 16 residues. Germline V CDR1 and CDR2: MNHNY, SVGAGI (reference sequence). This CDR3 is CASSSPNRGLQETQYF. As DNA, the CDR3 is TGTGCCAGCAGTTCTCCAAACAGGGGGCTACAAGAGACCCAGTACTTC.